This T cell receptor (beta chain) originates from a study of CD8 T cells in ankylosing spondylitis. TCRdb itself ran the 5' RACE reads through MiXCR, one entry per CDR3 protein. The sample shows 150,000 to 200,000 distinct CDR3 sequences, approximately 13% of them seen only once. Trimming removed 3 bases from V and 2 bases from J; junction bases left unmatched: 6. CDR1 and CDR2 (germline): SGHVS, FNYEAQ. The CDR3 sequence is 15 residues long. This clonotype turned up a few times. Sequenced material: blood, either unsorted or a sorted T cell fraction (not recorded which). The V and J genes are TRBV7-6 and TRBJ2-7; 8 nucleotides agree with TRBD1. This receptor was identified in a female donor with ankylosing spondylitis or in good health (not recorded which). The DNA of the CDR3 is TGTGCCAGCAGCTTCGGGCCGACAGGGGCCTACGAGCAGTACTTC. Its protein product is CASSFGPTGAYEQYF.